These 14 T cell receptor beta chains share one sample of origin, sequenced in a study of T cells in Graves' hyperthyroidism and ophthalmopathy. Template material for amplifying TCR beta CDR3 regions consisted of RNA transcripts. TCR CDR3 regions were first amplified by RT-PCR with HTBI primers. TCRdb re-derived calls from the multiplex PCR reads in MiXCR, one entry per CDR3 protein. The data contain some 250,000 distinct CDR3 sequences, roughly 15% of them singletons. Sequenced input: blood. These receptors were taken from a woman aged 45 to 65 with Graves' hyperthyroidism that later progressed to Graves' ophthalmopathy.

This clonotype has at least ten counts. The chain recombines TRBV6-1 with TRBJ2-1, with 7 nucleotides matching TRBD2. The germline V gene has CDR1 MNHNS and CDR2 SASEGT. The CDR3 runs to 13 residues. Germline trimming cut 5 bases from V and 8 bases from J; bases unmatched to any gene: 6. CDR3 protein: CASSPLGGDEQFF. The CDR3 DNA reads TGTGCCAGCAGTCCCTTGGGGGGGGATGAGCAGTTCTTC.

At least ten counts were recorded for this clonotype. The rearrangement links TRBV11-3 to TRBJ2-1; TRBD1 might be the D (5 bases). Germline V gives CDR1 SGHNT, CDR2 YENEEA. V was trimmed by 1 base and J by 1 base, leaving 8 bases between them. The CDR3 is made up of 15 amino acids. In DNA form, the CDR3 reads TGTGCCAGCAGCTTAGGGGGCTTGTCCTACAATGAGCAGTTCTTC. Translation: CASSLGGLSYNEQFF. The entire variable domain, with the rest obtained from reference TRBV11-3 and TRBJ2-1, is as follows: EAGVVQSPRYKIIEKKQPVAFWCNPISGHNTLYWYLQNLGQGPELLIRYENEEAVDDSQLPKDRFSAERLKGVDSTLKIQPAELGDSAVYLCASSLGGLSYNEQFFGPGTRLTVL.

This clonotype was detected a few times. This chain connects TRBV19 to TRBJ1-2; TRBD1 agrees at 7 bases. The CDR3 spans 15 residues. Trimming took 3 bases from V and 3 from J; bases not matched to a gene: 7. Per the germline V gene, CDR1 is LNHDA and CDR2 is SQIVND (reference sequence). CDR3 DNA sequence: TGTGCCAGTAGTATCTTTGGACAGGCTTACTATGGCTACACCTTC. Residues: CASSIFGQAYYGYTF.

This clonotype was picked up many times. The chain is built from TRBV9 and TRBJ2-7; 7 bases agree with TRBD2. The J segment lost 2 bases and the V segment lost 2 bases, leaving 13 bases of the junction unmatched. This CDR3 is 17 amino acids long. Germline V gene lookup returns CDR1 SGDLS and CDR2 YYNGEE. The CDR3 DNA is TGTGCCAGCAGCGTGTCCTTTGCGGGAGAATACACCTACGAGCAGTACTTC. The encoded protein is CASSVSFAGEYTYEQYF. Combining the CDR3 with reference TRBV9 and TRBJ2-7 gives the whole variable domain DSGVTQTPKHLITATGQRVTLRCSPRSGDLSVYWYQQSLDQGLQFLIQYYNGEERAKGNILERFSAQQFPDLHSELNLSSLELGDSALYFCASSVSFAGEYTYEQYFGPGTRLTVT.

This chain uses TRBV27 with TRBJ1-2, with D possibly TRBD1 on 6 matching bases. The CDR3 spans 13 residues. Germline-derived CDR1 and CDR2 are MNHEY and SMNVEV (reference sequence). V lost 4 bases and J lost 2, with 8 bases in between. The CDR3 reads CASSYRVNYGYTF. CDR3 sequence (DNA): TGTGCCAGCAGTTACAGGGTAAACTATGGCTACACCTTC.

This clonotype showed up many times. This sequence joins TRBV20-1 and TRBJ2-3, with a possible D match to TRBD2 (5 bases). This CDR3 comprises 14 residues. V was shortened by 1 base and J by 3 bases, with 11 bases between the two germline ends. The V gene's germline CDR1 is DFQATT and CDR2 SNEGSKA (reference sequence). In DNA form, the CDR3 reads TGCAGTGCTAGAGTCAGCAGCGGAACAGATACGCAGTATTTT. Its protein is CSARVSSGTDTQYF.

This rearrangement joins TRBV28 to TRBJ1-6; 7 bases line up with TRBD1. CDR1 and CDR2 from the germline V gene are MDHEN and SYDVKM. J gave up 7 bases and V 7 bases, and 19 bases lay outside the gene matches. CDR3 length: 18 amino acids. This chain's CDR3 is CASTPSGIQGFRNSPLHF. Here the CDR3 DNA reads TGTGCCAGCACCCCTTCGGGTATACAGGGGTTTAGGAATTCACCCCTCCACTTT. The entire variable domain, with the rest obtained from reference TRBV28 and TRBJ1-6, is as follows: DVKVTQSSRYLVKRTGEKVFLECVQDMDHENMFWYRQDPGLGLRLIYFSYDVKMKEKGDIPEGYSVSREKKERFSLILESASTNQTSMYLCASTPSGIQGFRNSPLHFGNGTRLTVT.

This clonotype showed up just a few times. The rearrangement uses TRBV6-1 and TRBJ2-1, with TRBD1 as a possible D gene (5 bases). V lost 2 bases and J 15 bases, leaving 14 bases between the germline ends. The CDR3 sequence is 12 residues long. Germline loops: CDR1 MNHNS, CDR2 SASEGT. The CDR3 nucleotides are TGTGCCAGCAGTGAAACTGGGGCCGGACGGTTCTTC. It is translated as CASSETGAGRFF.

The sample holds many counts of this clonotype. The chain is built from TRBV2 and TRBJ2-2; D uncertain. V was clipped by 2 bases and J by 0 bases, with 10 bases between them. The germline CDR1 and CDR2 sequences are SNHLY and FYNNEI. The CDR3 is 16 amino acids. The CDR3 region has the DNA TGTGCCAGCAGTGAAACCGCGACGGCGAACACCGGGGAGCTGTTTTTT. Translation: CASSETATANTGELFF.

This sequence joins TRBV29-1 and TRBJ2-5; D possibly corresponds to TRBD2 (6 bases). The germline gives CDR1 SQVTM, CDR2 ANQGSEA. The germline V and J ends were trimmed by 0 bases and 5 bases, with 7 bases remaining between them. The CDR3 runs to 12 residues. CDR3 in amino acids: CSVEEAGETQYF. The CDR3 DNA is TGCAGCGTTGAAGAGGCGGGGGAGACCCAGTACTTC.

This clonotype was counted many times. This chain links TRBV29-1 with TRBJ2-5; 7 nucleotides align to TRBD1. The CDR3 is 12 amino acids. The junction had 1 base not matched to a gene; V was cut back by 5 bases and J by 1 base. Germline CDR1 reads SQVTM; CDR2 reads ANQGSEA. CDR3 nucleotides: TGCAGCGTTTACAGGGGCCAAGAGACCCAGTACTTC. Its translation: CSVYRGQETQYF.

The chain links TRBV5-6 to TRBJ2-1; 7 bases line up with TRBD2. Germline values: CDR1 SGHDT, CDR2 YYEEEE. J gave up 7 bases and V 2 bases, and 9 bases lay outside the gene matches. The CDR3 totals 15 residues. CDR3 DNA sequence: TGTGCCAGCAGCTTTCGGGGCGGGAGTAGTAATGAGCAGTTCTTC. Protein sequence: CASSFRGGSSNEQFF.

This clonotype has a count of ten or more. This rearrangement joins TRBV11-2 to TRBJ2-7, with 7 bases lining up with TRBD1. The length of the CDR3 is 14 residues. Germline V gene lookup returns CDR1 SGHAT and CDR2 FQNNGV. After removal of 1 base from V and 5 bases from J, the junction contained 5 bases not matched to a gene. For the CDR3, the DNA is TGTGCCAGCAGCTTAGCGGACAGGATCAACGAGCAGTACTTC. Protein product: CASSLADRINEQYF.

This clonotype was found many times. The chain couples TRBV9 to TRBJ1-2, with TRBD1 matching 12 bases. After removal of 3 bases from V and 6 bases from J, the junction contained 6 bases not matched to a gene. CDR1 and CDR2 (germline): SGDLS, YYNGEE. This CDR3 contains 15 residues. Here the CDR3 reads CASSGGGTGGDGYTF. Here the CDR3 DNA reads TGTGCCAGCAGCGGTGGAGGGACAGGGGGCGATGGCTACACCTTC.